This TCR beta chain was observed in a study of blood T cell repertoires in COVID-19. For the study at large: Nucleic acid was either cDNA or gDNA, and it came from T cells, B-cell-depleted T cells, or PBMCs.

Seattle's enrolled individuals joined amid active infection and were then monitored longitudinally. This table comes from immunoSEQ multiplex PCR, and its TCRdb copy is limited to in-frame clones, with some not included. The table records under 450,000 clones, 75% to 90% of them present only once. V shed 6 bases and J shed 3 bases, with 11 bases lying between them. The CDR3 sequence is 13 residues long. Germline V CDR1 and CDR2: MNHNY, SVGAGI (reference sequence). The chain carries TRBV6-6 and TRBJ1-1; D is ambiguous. Sequenced material: peripheral blood. The clonotype originates from a woman in her fifties or sixties with COVID-19, enrolled during active disease. CDR3 DNA sequence: TGTGCCAGCAGCTTGATGAGAGACACTGAAGCTTTCTTT. It is translated as CASSLMRDTEAFF.